The 19 T cell receptor beta chains listed next were all sequenced from one sample in a study of CD8 T cells in ankylosing spondylitis. Study-wide points: A motif of several highly homologous TCR beta variants was seen as apparently characteristic of ankylosing spondylitis blood.

No antigen is known for these receptors. TCRdb processed the 5' RACE reads anew with MiXCR; each CDR3 protein has one entry. The table has fewer than 400,000 distinct CDR3 sequences, more than 20% seen once. Sequences were obtained from blood, either unsorted or a sorted T cell fraction (not recorded which). The receptor set was obtained from a male donor with ankylosing spondylitis.

The chain employs TRBV7-8 and TRBJ2-1, with 9 bases lining up with TRBD1. Trimming cost V 5 bases and J 7 bases; bases outside gene matches: 9. Germline V lookup: CDR1 SGHVS, CDR2 FQNEAQ. CDR3 length equals 15 residues. The CDR3 reads CASSRDRASKNEQFF. CDR3 bases: TGTGCCAGCAGCCGGGACAGGGCGTCCAAAAATGAGCAGTTCTTC.

The chain has TRBV20-1 and TRBJ2-7, with 7 bases identical to TRBD2. The J segment lost 2 bases and the V segment lost 6 bases, leaving 13 bases of the junction unmatched. The CDR3 runs to 15 residues. Germline CDR1 DFQATT, CDR2 SNEGSKA (reference sequence). CDR3 in amino acids: CSARRAGTTAYEQYF. The DNA for the CDR3 is TGCAGTGCCAGACGGGCCGGGACTACCGCCTACGAGCAGTACTTC.

V gene TRBV30 combines with J gene TRBJ2-7; the match to TRBD1 covers 8 bases. CDR3 length equals 12 residues. The J segment lost 2 bases and the V segment lost 7 bases, leaving 4 bases of the junction unmatched. CDR1 and CDR2 (germline): GTSNPN, SVGIG (reference sequence). As DNA, the CDR3 is TGTGCCTTAGACAGGGGTCCCTACGAGCAGTACTTC. This codes for CALDRGPYEQYF.

The rearrangement links TRBV29-1 to TRBJ2-2; tentative D call: TRBD2 (6 bases). The germline CDR1 and CDR2 sequences are SQVTM and ANQGSEA. The CDR3 contains 14 residues. Trimming stripped 5 bases from V and 0 bases from J, with 10 bases between. The CDR3 protein is CSVIGGANTGELFF. The CDR3 DNA follows: TGCAGCGTTATCGGCGGGGCGAACACCGGGGAGCTGTTTTTT.

This clonotype was picked up a small number of times. The CDR3 sequence: CSATGHGAELFF. The CDR3 DNA reads TGCAGTGCTACGGGACACGGGGCGGAACTGTTTTTT. This chain joins TRBV20-1 and TRBJ1-4; possibly TRBD1 for D (6 bases). The germline V gene has CDR1 DFQATT and CDR2 SNEGSKA (reference sequence). This CDR3 contains 12 residues. V lost 4 bases to trimming and J lost 12 bases, with 15 bases between them.

This clonotype was detected ten times or more. The J gene is TRBJ1-5, the V gene TRBV20-1; D gene ambiguous. Trimming removed 8 bases at V and 7 bases at J, with 15 bases between. This CDR3 is built from 12 residues. Germline V gives CDR1 DFQATT, CDR2 SNEGSKA (reference sequence). CDR3 amino acids: CSPQREWQPQHF. DNA of the CDR3: TGCAGTCCACAAAGGGAATGGCAGCCCCAGCATTTT.

This clonotype was counted many times. This sequence joins TRBV30 and TRBJ2-7; D possibly corresponds to TRBD2 (5 bases). V lost 0 bases and J lost 6, with 6 bases in between. The CDR3 extends over 11 amino acids. Germline-derived CDR1 and CDR2 are GTSNPN and SVGIG (reference sequence). CDR3: CAWSVGGEQYF. CDR3 sequence (DNA): TGTGCCTGGAGTGTAGGAGGCGAGCAGTACTTC.

The CDR3 coding sequence is TGTGCCAGCAAATCAACTAGCGCAACCTACAATGAGCAGTTCTTC. This sequence encodes CASKSTSATYNEQFF. The chain combines TRBV7-9 with TRBJ2-1, with TRBD2 identical over 7 bases. The CDR3 covers 15 residues. With V trimmed by 7 bases and J by 2 bases, 8 bases remained unmatched. Germline V gives CDR1 SEHNR, CDR2 FQNEAQ (reference sequence).

This sequence joins TRBV24-1 and TRBJ2-1; possible D gene TRBD1, 5 bases. This CDR3 region has 16 residues. Germline-derived CDR1 and CDR2 are KGHDR and SFDVKD. Trimming took off 10 bases at V and 1 base at J, with 19 bases between the two ends. The DNA for the CDR3 is TGTGCCACAGCAAGCGTCGGCAGGGCTTCCTACAATGAGCAGTTCTTC. It translates to CATASVGRASYNEQFF.

V is TRBV5-1 and J is TRBJ2-6; 8 nucleotides agree with TRBD2. CDR1 SGHRS and CDR2 YFSETQ come from the germline V gene. The CDR3 spans 15 residues. Trimming cost V 3 bases and J 4 bases; bases outside gene matches: 3. CDR3 DNA sequence: TGCGCCAGCAGCTACGGGGGGGTAGGGGCCAACGTCCTGACTTTC. It is translated as CASSYGGVGANVLTF. The variable domain in full, with the rest retrieved from reference TRBV5-1 and TRBJ2-6, is KAGVTQTPRYLIKTRGQQVTLSCSPISGHRSVSWYQQTPGQGLQFLFEYFSETQRNKGNFPGRFSGRQFSNSRSEMNVSTLELGDSALYLCASSYGGVGANVLTFGAGSRLTVL.

The gene calls are TRBV7-2 and TRBJ2-7; D is undetermined. CDR3 length: 15 amino acids. Germline CDR1 and CDR2: SGHTA and FQGNSA. V was pared by 1 base and J by 2 bases, with 12 bases between. The CDR3 DNA reads TGTGCCAGCAGCTTAGAATCCGGCGGCCCCTACGAGCAGTACTTC. Encoded protein: CASSLESGGPYEQYF. The variable domain in full, completed from reference TRBV7-2 and TRBJ2-7, reads GAGVSQSPSNKVTEKGKDVELRCDPISGHTALYWYRQSLGQGLEFLIYFQGNSAPDKSGLPSDRFSAERTGGSVSTLTIQRTQQEDSAVYLCASSLESGGPYEQYFGPGTRLTVT.

This clonotype has ten or more counts. This chain joins TRBV12-3 or TRBV12-4 and TRBJ1-3; 10 nucleotides line up with TRBD1. CDR3 length: 16 amino acids. The V segment lost 6 bases and the J segment 0 bases; nucleotides outside the gene matches: 5. CDR3 sequence: CASSRGQGYSGNTIYF. The CDR3 DNA follows: TGTGCCAGCAGCCGGGGACAGGGGTACTCTGGAAACACCATATATTTT.

The genes are TRBV30 and TRBJ2-5, with D maybe TRBD1 (5 bases). CDR3 size: 13 residues. Germline CDR1 GTSNPN, CDR2 SVGIG (reference sequence). Trimming shortened V by 5 bases and J by 5 bases, and 15 bases separated the two germline ends. The CDR3 loop reads CAWGRGQSETQYF. The CDR3, as DNA: TGTGCCTGGGGTAGAGGACAAAGTGAGACCCAGTACTTC. The full variable domain, in which reference TRBV30 and TRBJ2-5 provide the parts outside the CDR3, is SQTIHQWPATLVQPVGSPLSLECTVEGTSNPNLYWYRQAAGRGLQLLFYSVGIGQISSEVPQNLSASRPQDRQFILSSKKLLLSDSGFYLCAWGRGQSETQYFGPGTRLLVL.

This clonotype was detected only a few times. The chain couples TRBV4-1 to TRBJ2-1, with TRBD2 matching over 7 bases. Looked up from germline, CDR1 is MGHRA and CDR2 is YSYEKL. After removal of 2 bases from V and 5 bases from J, the junction contained 6 bases not matched to a gene. This CDR3 is built from 15 residues. For the CDR3, the DNA is TGCGCCAGCAGCCAAATCGGGACTACACACAATGAGCAGTTCTTC. It is translated as CASSQIGTTHNEQFF.

J is TRBJ2-1 and V is TRBV10-1, with TRBD2 matching 7 bases. Trimming took 2 bases from V and 2 from J; bases not matched to a gene: 3. Germline V CDR1 and CDR2: WNHNN, SYGVQD (reference sequence). This CDR3 is 15 amino acids long. In DNA, the CDR3 is TGCGCCAGCAGTGAGGCTAGCGGAACCTACAATGAGCAGTTCTTC. Amino acid sequence: CASSEASGTYNEQFF.

This clonotype has only a few counts. This chain connects TRBV12-3 or TRBV12-4 to TRBJ2-7, with 7 bases identical to TRBD1. This CDR3 is 14 amino acids long. V lost 5 bases to trimming and J lost 5 bases; unmatched junction nucleotides: 9. In nucleotides, the CDR3 is TGTGCCAGCAGTCTACCGACAGGGCCCCACGAGCAGTACTTC. It translates to CASSLPTGPHEQYF.

V is TRBV7-9 and J is TRBJ1-6; no clear D. Looked up from germline, CDR1 is SEHNR and CDR2 is FQNEAQ (reference sequence). Trimming pared 5 bases from V and 8 bases from J, leaving 16 bases between. CDR3 size: 15 residues. The CDR3 DNA sequence: TGTGCCAGCAGCACAAGACCGGGAGGAGATTCACCCCTCCACTTT. This gives the protein CASSTRPGGDSPLHF.

The V and J genes are TRBV6-2 or TRBV6-3 and TRBJ1-5, with 8 bases that match TRBD1. The V gene end was trimmed by 6 bases and the J gene end by 2 bases; junction bases not matched to a gene: 12. The CDR3 contains 17 residues. Germline CDR1 is MNHEY and CDR2 is SVGEGT. In DNA form, the CDR3 reads TGTGCCAGCAGCTGGGGACAGGTTAGTGGGGGCAATCAGCCCCAGCATTTT. Translating it yields CASSWGQVSGGNQPQHF.

The chain combines TRBV10-3 with TRBJ2-1; 10 bases line up with TRBD2. The CDR3 extends over 13 amino acids. Per the germline V gene, CDR1 is ENHRY and CDR2 is SYGVKD. V shed 11 bases and J 6 bases; nucleotides not matched to a gene: 7. CDR3 nucleotides: TGTGCCTCCGGGTCTAGCGGGAGCAATGAGCAGTTCTTC. It translates to CASGSSGSNEQFF.